Here is one T cell receptor (beta chain) with its context. Its antigen is still unknown. This entry comes from a study of response to subunit inactivated influenza vaccine. Study results and limitations: The authors proposed limited new T cell recruitment per seasonal influenza vaccination.

V lost 3 bases to trimming and J lost 7 bases, with 6 bases between them. Germline assignment: CDR1 LGHDT and CDR2 YNNKEL (reference sequence). This CDR3 has 12 amino acids. One entry per CDR3 protein results from TCRdb running MiXCR on the RT-PCR reads. The sample lists some 570,000 distinct CDR3 sequences, around 11% seen once, with approximately 11% in the top ten. The same data also went into a second study, on T cells expressing NK-cell markers. This second study says: Beta-chain TCR cDNA was generated via 5'RACE template switching with UMIs. It was sorted CD3+CD56-NKG2C+, CD3+CD56+NKG2C- and CD3+CD56+NKG2C+ T cells that provided the TCR beta repertoires. HCMV seropositivity characterized most of the eight sequenced donors, and seronegativity one. The CD3+CD56-NKG2C+ fraction of a few donors was likewise dominated by these clonotypes.

The TCR sequence derives from a man over 45 who received an inactivated influenza vaccine. The material sequenced was PBMCs from blood, taken on the day of vaccination. The rearrangement joins TRBV3-1 to TRBJ2-2; D ambiguous. This CDR3 is CASSQPNGELFF. Here the CDR3 DNA reads TGTGCCAGCAGCCAGCCAAACGGGGAGCTGTTTTTT. Together with reference TRBV3-1 and TRBJ2-2, the CDR3 gives the full variable domain: DTAVSQTPKYLVTQMGNDKSIKCEQNLGHDTMYWYKQDSKKFLKIMFSYNNKELIINETVPNRFSPKSPDKAHLNLHINSLELGDSAVYFCASSQPNGELFFGEGSRLTVL.